Sequencing of this TCR beta chain was carried out in a study of shared T cell receptors in the human thymus. Method: immunoSEQ multiplex PCR; TCRdb's copy keeps in-frame clones and lacks some. The sample lists around 730,000 clones; approximately 85% were seen once. Trimming took off 6 bases at V and 5 bases at J, with 35 bases between the two ends. Germline V gene data show CDR1 as SGHRS and CDR2 as YFSETQ. This CDR3 has 20 amino acids. The same sample was also used in a study of human thymus T cells. From that paper: The donors were infants in Finland with congenital heart defects, otherwise immunologically healthy. Thymus pieces cut out during corrective heart surgery were the tissue that was used. Biased V and J segment usage appeared in thymus and peripheral blood. Related studies found that unrelated individuals share highly overlapping thymic repertoires.

This clonotype was sampled from a girl less than two years old with a congenital heart defect. J is TRBJ1-1 and V is TRBV5-1; TRBD1 is a possible D gene (5 bases). Sequencing used thymocytes. The DNA for the CDR3 is TGCGCCAGCATGGTTGACAGCTACCGGCGTCAAGACAGCAAGGGGACTGAAGCTTTCTTT. This encodes CASMVDSYRRQDSKGTEAFF.